This is a list of T cell receptor beta chains from one sample in a study of shared clonotypes between healthy human individuals. Clones were read by immunoSEQ multiplex PCR, and TCRdb kept only the in-frame ones, dropping some. Of about 1.9 million clones listed, about 94% are singletons. What was sequenced was naive CD8+ T cells from PBMCs. All receptors come from a man younger than 30 in good health. Some clones in this sample may be carry-over from other donors' samples. The CDR3 runs from the conserved cysteine through the conserved F or W. A D gene is named only where the DNA matches it firmly. Rows may omit the clone size; those that give it use once, few, many or a size class.

TRBV6-1	NA	TRBJ2-7	TRBD2	TGTGCCAGCGGGGGGGACGAGCAGTACTTC	CASGGDEQYF
TRBV27	NA	TRBJ2-1	NA	TGTGCCAGCAGTCCATTATGGGCGGGCGATGAGCAGTTCTTC	CASSPLWAGDEQFF
TRBV7-8	NA	TRBJ1-1	NA	TGTGCCAGCAGCTTATCCGCGACAGGTAGAGCCACTGAAGCTTTCTTT	CASSLSATGRATEAFF
TRBV9	NA	TRBJ2-1	TRBD2	TGTGCCAGCAGCCCGAGCGGGAGGCAGGGCAATGAGCAGTTCTTC	CASSPSGRQGNEQFF
TRBV27	NA	TRBJ1-4	NA	TGTGCCAGCAGTTTAGTGGGGTACCCCCGTGTGACGAATGAAAAACTGTTTTTT	CASSLVGYPRVTNEKLFF
TRBV10-2	NA	TRBJ2-5	NA	TGCGCCAGCAGCGAGCCTGAGTACCAAGAGACCCAGTACTTC	CASSEPEYQETQYF
TRBV13	NA	TRBJ2-2	TRBD1	TGTGCCAGCAGCCAGCAGGGGGCGAACACCGGGGAGCTGTTTTTT	CASSQQGANTGELFF
TRBV19	NA	TRBJ2-3	NA	TGTGCCAGTAGTATAGATCTGGAGACAACCAGCACAGATACGCAGTATTTT	CASSIDLETTSTDTQYF
TRBV28	NA	TRBJ2-7	NA	TGTGCCAGCAGTCTTCTACGGACCTACGAGCAGTACTTC	CASSLLRTYEQYF
TRBV27	NA	TRBJ2-7	NA	TGTGCCAGCAGTTTCGGACATCCCTACGAGCAGTACTTC	CASSFGHPYEQYF
TRBV7-9	NA	TRBJ2-5	TRBD1	TGTGCCAGCAGCGGCAACAGGGGAGTGTCGCAAGAGACCCAGTACTTC	CASSGNRGVSQETQYF
TRBV19	NA	TRBJ2-2	NA	TGTGCCAGTACAGGGTCGGCCGGGGAGCTGTTTTTT	CASTGSAGELFF
TRBV9	NA	TRBJ2-2	NA	TGTGCCAGCAGCAACGGGCTAGTTAACACCGGGGAGCTGTTTTTT	CASSNGLVNTGELFF
TRBV6-5	NA	TRBJ2-1	TRBD1	TGTGCCAGCAGCCCGGGACAGGGGTCCAATGAGCAGTTCTTC	CASSPGQGSNEQFF
TRBV2	NA	TRBJ1-1	NA	TGTGCCAGCAGTGATGTGGGACTATTAGGAGCTTTCTTT	CASSDVGLLGAFF
TRBV9	NA	TRBJ2-6	NA	TGTGCCAGCAGCCACGGAGGTTCAACTGGGGCCAACGTCCTGACTTTC	CASSHGGSTGANVLTF
TRBV2	NA	TRBJ2-3	NA	TGTGCCAGCAGTGAAGGACTCATGAGCACAGATACGCAGTATTTT	CASSEGLMSTDTQYF
TRBV30	NA	TRBJ1-2	NA	TGTGCCTGGAACGGGAAAGACTATGGCTACACCTTC	CAWNGKDYGYTF
TRBV6-1	NA	TRBJ2-1	TRBD2	TGTGCCAGCAGTGTCTATAGCGGGAGGGACAATGAGCAGTTCTTC	CASSVYSGRDNEQFF
TRBV19	NA	TRBJ1-1	NA	TGTGCCACTGGACAGTTTGAAGCTTTCTTT	CATGQFEAFF
TRBV6-1	once	TRBJ2-7	NA	TGTGCCAGCAGGACAGGGACTAGGGGGTACGAGCAGTACTTC	CASRTGTRGYEQYF
TRBV27	once	TRBJ2-2	NA	TGTGCCAGCAGTTCACGTAATGACGGGGAGCTGTTTTTT	CASSSRNDGELFF
TRBV27	NA	TRBJ2-7	TRBD2	TGTGCCAGCAGTTGGGGGGGTTTCTACGAGCAGTACTTC	CASSWGGFYEQYF
TRBV2	NA	TRBJ2-4	NA	TGTGCCAGCGGCGGAGCCAAAAACATTCAGTACTTC	CASGGAKNIQYF
TRBV5-1	NA	TRBJ2-5	NA	TGCGCCAGCAGCCCGGGGTTAAGGGGGAATGAAGAGACCCAGTACTTC	CASSPGLRGNEETQYF
TRBV6-1	NA	TRBJ2-7	NA	TGTGCCAGCAAGGCAGGGGTGTACGAGCAGTACTTC	CASKAGVYEQYF
TRBV9	NA	TRBJ2-7	NA	TGTGCCAGCAGCCCTTCCCCCGGGGGACTTTTAGACTACGAGCAGTACTTC	CASSPSPGGLLDYEQYF
TRBV6-5	NA	TRBJ1-2	TRBD1	TGTGCCAGCAGTTACTCGACAGGGTCTAGCTATGGCTACACCTTC	CASSYSTGSSYGYTF
TRBV19	NA	TRBJ1-5	NA	TGTGCCAGCAAATACACAGGGATCGGGAGCAATCAGCCCCAGCATTTT	CASKYTGIGSNQPQHF
TRBV9	once	TRBJ2-7	TRBD2	TGTGCCAGCAGCACTCAGGTACTAGCGGGAGTCTACGAGCAGTACTTC	CASSTQVLAGVYEQYF
TRBV7-6	NA	TRBJ1-2	NA	TGTGCCAGCAGCTCGAACATGGGGCCCCCCTCGCATGGCTACACCTTC	CASSSNMGPPSHGYTF
TRBV9	NA	TRBJ1-4	NA	TGTGCCAGCAGCGTAGGGAAAAATGAAAAACTGTTTTTT	CASSVGKNEKLFF
TRBV11-3	NA	TRBJ1-5	NA	TGTGCCAGCAGCTGGCGACTATTGCAACCCCAGCATTTT	CASSWRLLQPQHF
TRBV6-5	NA	TRBJ1-1	NA	TGTGCCACCTCGCAGGGGAACACTGAAGCTTTCTTT	CATSQGNTEAFF
TRBV4-1	NA	TRBJ2-1	TRBD2	TGCGCCAGCAGCCACCCCGGGACTAGCGGGAGTTATGAGCAGTTCTTC	CASSHPGTSGSYEQFF
TRBV28	NA	TRBJ2-3	NA	TGTGCCAGCAAGCGAGGGGCCAGCACAGATACGCAGTATTTT	CASKRGASTDTQYF
TRBV5-1	NA	TRBJ1-1	NA	TGCGCCAGCAGTGGGCAGGGGACTGAAGCTTTCTTT	CASSGQGTEAFF
TRBV6-4	NA	TRBJ1-2	NA	TGTGCCAGCAGCGAAGGGTATGGCTATGGCTACACCTTC	CASSEGYGYGYTF
TRBV6-4	NA	TRBJ2-1	TRBD2	TGTGCCAGCAGTGACGAGGCGGGAGGGATCTACAATGAGCAGTTCTTC	CASSDEAGGIYNEQFF
TRBV12-5	NA	TRBJ1-5	NA	TGTGCTAGTGGTTTGGGACCGGATCAGCCCCAGCATTTT	CASGLGPDQPQHF
TRBV10-3	NA	TRBJ1-2	NA	TGTGCCATCAGTCAGCCAGGCATTGCGTCGGGAGCTAACTATGGCTACACCTTC	CAISQPGIASGANYGYTF
TRBV5-4	NA	TRBJ2-7	NA	TGTGCCAGCAGCTTGGGAAGAGATTCTTACGAGCAGTACTTC	CASSLGRDSYEQYF
TRBV13	once	TRBJ2-1	TRBD2	TGTGCCAGCAGCTTAGGGGGCGGGAGGGCAGACAATGAGCAGTTCTTC	CASSLGGGRADNEQFF
TRBV27	once	TRBJ1-3	NA	TGTGCCAGCAGCCCGAGGAGGGCTGGAAACACCATATATTTT	CASSPRRAGNTIYF
TRBV12-5	NA	TRBJ2-7	NA	TGTGCTAGTGGTTCCCGGTCCGAGGAGAACTACGAGCAGTACTTC	CASGSRSEENYEQYF
TRBV11-2	NA	TRBJ1-5	NA	TGTGCCAGCAGCTTAGAGCAGGGCAATCAGCCCCAGCATTTT	CASSLEQGNQPQHF
TRBV7-3	NA	TRBJ2-7	TRBD1	TGTGCCAGCAGCTCTTCAGGGGGTGACTACGAGCAGTACTTC	CASSSSGGDYEQYF
TRBV7-9	once	TRBJ1-1	NA	TGTGCCAGCAGCCCGACCTATTTTGAGGTGGAAGCTTTCTTT	CASSPTYFEVEAFF
TRBV7-6	NA	TRBJ2-1	TRBD2	TGTGCCAGCAGCTCTTTAGCGGGAGGGGCCTACAATGAGCAGTTCTTC	CASSSLAGGAYNEQFF
TRBV6-6	NA	TRBJ2-7	TRBD1	TGTGCCAGCCGGACAGGGGCCGACGAGCAGTACTTC	CASRTGADEQYF
TRBV27	once	TRBJ2-1	TRBD2	TGTGCCAGCAGTGGACTAGCGGGTGCTGAGCAGTTCTTC	CASSGLAGAEQFF
TRBV7-9	NA	TRBJ2-7	NA	TGTGCCAGCAGCTTATCTGGGGGAGGCTACGAGCAGTACTTC	CASSLSGGGYEQYF
TRBV7-4	NA	TRBJ1-6	NA	TGTGCCAGCAGCCCGCATCCGAAGGGAAGGAAGGGTTCACCCCTCCACTTT	CASSPHPKGRKGSPLHF